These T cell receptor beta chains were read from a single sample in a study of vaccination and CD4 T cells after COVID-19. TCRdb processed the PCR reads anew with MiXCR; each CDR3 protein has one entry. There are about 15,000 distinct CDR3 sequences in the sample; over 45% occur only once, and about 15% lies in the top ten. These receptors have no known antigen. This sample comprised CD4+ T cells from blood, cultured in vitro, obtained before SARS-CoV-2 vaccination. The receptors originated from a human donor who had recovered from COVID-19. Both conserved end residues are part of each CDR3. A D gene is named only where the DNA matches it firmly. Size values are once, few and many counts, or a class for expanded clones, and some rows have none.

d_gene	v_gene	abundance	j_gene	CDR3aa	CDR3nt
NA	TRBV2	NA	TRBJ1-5	CASSQLGKDQPQHF	TGTGCCAGCAGTCAATTGGGGAAGGATCAGCCCCAGCATTTT
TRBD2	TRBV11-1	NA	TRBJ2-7	CASRGGKDPYEQYF	TGTGCCAGCAGGGGAGGGAAAGATCCCTACGAGCAGTACTTC
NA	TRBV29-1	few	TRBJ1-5	CSVEEGGNQPQHF	TGCAGCGTTGAAGAGGGGGGGAATCAGCCCCAGCATTTT
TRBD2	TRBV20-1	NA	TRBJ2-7	CSARKRDSSYEQYF	TGCAGTGCTAGAAAGCGGGATAGCTCCTACGAGCAGTACTTC
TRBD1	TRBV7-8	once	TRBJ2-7	CASSPPGQGGSWLDEQYF	TGTGCCAGCAGCCCCCCGGGACAGGGAGGGTCATGGCTTGACGAGCAGTACTTC
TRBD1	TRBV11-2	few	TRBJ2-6	CASSPGTGRPGANVLTF	TGTGCCAGCAGCCCAGGGACAGGGAGACCCGGGGCCAACGTCCTGACTTTC
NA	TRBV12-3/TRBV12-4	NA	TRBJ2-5	CASSFAGAQYF	TGTGCCAGCAGTTTTGCGGGTGCCCAGTACTTC
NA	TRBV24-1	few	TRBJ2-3	CATSSRSFADTQYF	TGTGCCACCAGTTCTAGGAGTTTCGCAGATACGCAGTATTTT
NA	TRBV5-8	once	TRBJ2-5	CASRKGTHSKETQYF	TGTGCCAGCAGAAAAGGGACCCACTCAAAAGAGACCCAGTACTTC
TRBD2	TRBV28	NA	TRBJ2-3	CASSWGAGGSTDTQYF	TGTGCCAGCAGTTGGGGTGCGGGAGGCAGCACAGATACGCAGTATTTT
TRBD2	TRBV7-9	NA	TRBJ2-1	CASSPSRGRINEQFF	TGTGCCAGCAGCCCATCTCGCGGGAGGATCAATGAGCAGTTCTTC
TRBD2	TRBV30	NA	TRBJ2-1	CAWSVSGGRYYNEQFF	TGTGCCTGGAGTGTATCGGGGGGGCGCTACTACAATGAGCAGTTCTTC
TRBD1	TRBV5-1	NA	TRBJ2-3	CASGTGGNKDTQYF	TGCGCCAGCGGGACAGGGGGCAATAAAGATACGCAGTATTTT
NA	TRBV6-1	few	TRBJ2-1	CASNLEGGPYNEQFF	TGTGCCAGCAATCTGGAGGGGGGGCCCTACAATGAGCAGTTCTTC
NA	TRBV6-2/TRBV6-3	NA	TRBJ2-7	CASSYPNSQGQQYF	TGTGCCAGCAGTTACCCGAATTCTCAGGGACAGCAGTACTTC
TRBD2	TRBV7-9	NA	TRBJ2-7	CASSPAGGVYEQYF	TGTGCCAGCAGCCCAGCGGGAGGCGTGTACGAGCAGTACTTC